This T cell receptor beta chain was observed in a study of PD-1 blockade in mismatch repair-deficient tumors. The CDR3 sequence is 15 residues long. V lost 6 bases, J lost 9 bases, and 15 bases stayed unmatched. Germline values: CDR1 MNHEY, CDR2 SMNVEV (reference sequence). Regarding time point: identical approximately nine-day culture without peptide (control). Comment on this clone: Antigen: not known.

The method was immunoSEQ multiplex PCR; TCRdb's version includes in-frame clones alone and lacks a portion of them. The sample yields over 11,000 clones, around 84% seen once. The clonotype comes from an adult with mismatch repair-deficient cancer. The V call is TRBV27, the J call TRBJ1-1, with TRBD1 matching 8 bases. The material sequenced was cells cultured in vitro, taken from a patient treated with pembrolizumab. CDR3 DNA: TGTGCCAGCAGCCCTCTTCAGACAGGGGCTCTGAAAGCTTTCTTT. It encodes CASSPLQTGALKAFF.